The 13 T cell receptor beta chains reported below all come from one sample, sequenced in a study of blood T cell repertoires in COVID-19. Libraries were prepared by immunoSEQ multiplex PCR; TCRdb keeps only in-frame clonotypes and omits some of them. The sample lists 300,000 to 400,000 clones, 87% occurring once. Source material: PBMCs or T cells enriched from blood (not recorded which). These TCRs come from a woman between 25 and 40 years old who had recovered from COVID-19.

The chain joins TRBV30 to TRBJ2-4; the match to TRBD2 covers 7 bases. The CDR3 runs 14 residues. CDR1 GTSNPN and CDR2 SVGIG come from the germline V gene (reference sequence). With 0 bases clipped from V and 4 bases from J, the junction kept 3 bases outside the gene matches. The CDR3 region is CAWSVPGGKNIQYF. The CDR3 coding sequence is TGTGCCTGGAGTGTACCGGGGGGAAAAAACATTCAGTACTTC.

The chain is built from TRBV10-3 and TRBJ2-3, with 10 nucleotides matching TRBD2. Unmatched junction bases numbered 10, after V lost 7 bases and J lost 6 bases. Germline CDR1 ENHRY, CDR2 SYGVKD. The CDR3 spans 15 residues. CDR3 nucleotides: TGTGCCATCACCCAGCGGGGGGGCCAGGGCGATACGCAGTATTTT. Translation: CAITQRGGQGDTQYF.

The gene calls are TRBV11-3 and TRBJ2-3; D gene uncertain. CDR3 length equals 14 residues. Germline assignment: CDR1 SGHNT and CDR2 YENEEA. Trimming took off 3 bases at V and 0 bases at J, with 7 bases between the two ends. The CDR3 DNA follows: TGTGCCAGCAGCTTCTCCACAAGCACAGATACGCAGTATTTT. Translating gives CASSFSTSTDTQYF. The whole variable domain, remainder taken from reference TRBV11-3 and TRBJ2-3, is EAGVVQSPRYKIIEKKQPVAFWCNPISGHNTLYWYLQNLGQGPELLIRYENEEAVDDSQLPKDRFSAERLKGVDSTLKIQPAELGDSAVYLCASSFSTSTDTQYFGPGTRLTVL.

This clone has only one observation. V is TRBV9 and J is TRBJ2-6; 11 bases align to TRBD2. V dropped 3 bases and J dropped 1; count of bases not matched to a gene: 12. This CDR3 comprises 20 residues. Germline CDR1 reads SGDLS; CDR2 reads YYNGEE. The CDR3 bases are TGTGCCAGCAGCGGCCCTGATAGCGGGGGGGCCTTTTCTGGGGCCAACGTCCTGACTTTC. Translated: CASSGPDSGGAFSGANVLTF.

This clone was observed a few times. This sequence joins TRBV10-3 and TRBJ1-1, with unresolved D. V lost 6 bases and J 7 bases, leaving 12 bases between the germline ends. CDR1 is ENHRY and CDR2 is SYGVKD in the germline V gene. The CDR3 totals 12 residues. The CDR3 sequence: CAIRPGLGEAFF. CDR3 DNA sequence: TGTGCCATCAGACCCGGACTCGGTGAAGCTTTCTTT.

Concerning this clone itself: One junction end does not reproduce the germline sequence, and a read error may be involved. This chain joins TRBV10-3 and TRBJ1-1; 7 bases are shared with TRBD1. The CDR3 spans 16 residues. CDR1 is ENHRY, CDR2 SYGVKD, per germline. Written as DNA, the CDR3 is TGTGCCATCAGTCTCGGTTCAGGGGGAGTGAATACTGAAGCTTTCTTT. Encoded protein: CAISLGSGGVNTEAFF.

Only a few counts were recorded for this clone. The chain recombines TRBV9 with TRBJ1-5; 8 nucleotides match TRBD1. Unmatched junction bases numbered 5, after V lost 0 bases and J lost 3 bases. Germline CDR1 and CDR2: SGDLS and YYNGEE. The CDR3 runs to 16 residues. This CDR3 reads CASSVGTGGDNQPQHF. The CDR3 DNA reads TGTGCCAGCAGCGTAGGAACAGGGGGGGACAATCAGCCCCAGCATTTT.

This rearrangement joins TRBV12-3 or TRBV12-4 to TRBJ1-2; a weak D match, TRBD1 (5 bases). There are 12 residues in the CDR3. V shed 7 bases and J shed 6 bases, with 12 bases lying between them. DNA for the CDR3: TGTGCCAGCACCCCCGGGGGGAATGGCTACACCTTC. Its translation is CASTPGGNGYTF.

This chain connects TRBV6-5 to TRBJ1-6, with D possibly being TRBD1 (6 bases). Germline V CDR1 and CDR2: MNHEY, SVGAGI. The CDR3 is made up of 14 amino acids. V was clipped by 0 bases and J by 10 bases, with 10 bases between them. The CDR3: CASSYSSGVSPLHF. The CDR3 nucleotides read TGTGCCAGCAGTTACTCTTCAGGGGTCTCACCCCTCCACTTT.

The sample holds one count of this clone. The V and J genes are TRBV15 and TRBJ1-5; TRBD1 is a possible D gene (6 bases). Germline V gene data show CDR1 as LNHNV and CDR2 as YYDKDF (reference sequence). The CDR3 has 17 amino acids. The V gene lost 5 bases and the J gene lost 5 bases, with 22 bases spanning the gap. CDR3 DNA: TGTGCCACCAGCTTAACTACAGGGAGTTCGCCGGATCAGCCCCAGCATTTT. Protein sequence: CATSLTTGSSPDQPQHF.

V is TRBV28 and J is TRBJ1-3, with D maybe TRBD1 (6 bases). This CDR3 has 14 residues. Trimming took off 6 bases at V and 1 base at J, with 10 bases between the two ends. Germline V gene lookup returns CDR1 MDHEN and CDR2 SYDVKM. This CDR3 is CASSATGSGNTIYF. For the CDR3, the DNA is TGTGCCAGCAGCGCGACAGGTTCTGGAAACACCATATATTTT.

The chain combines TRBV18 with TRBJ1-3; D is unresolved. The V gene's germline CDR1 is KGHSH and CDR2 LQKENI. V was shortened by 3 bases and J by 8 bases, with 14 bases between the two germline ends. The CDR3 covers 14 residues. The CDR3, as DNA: TGTGCCAGCTCACCGCAGAGCGGAAGGGACACCATATATTTT. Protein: CASSPQSGRDTIYF. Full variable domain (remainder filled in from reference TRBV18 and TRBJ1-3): NAGVMQNPRHLVRRRGQEARLRCSPMKGHSHVYWYRQLPEEGLKFMVYLQKENIIDESGMPKERFSAEFPKEGPSILRIQQVVRGDSAAYFCASSPQSGRDTIYFGEGSWLTVV.

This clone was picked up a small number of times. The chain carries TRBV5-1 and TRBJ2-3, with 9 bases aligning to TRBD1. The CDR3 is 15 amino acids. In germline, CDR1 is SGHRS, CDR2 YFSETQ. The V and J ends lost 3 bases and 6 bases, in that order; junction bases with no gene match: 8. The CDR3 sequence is CASSWRTGAVDTQYF. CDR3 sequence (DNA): TGCGCCAGCAGCTGGAGGACAGGGGCCGTGGATACGCAGTATTTT.